This section outlines one T cell receptor (beta chain) sequence together with its context. The antigen remains undetermined. The data were taken from a study of response to subunit inactivated influenza vaccine. Study conclusions and caveats: Authors suggested that a seasonal influenza vaccination recruits few new T cells each time.

Germline V gene sequence: CDR1 SGHAT, CDR2 FQNNGV. The CDR3 covers 19 residues. Trimming took 0 bases from V and 1 from J; bases not matched to a gene: 10. TCRdb fed the RT-PCR reads into MiXCR, producing one record per CDR3 protein. The sample yields roughly 790,000 distinct CDR3 sequences, 21% seen once. This rearrangement joins TRBV11-2 to TRBJ2-3; 10 bases are a match to TRBD2. The sequence came from a man aged 45 to 65 who received an inactivated influenza vaccine. This specimen consisted of PBMCs from blood, obtained around 5 days after vaccination. The CDR3: CASSLESPSGGRRTDTQYF. The CDR3, as DNA: TGTGCCAGCAGCTTAGAGTCCCCTAGCGGGGGAAGACGCACAGATACGCAGTATTTT.